The 17 T cell receptor beta chains reported below all come from one sample, sequenced in a study of cytomegalovirus exposure and HLA in healthy donors. A multiplex PCR was run with 60 Vbeta primers and 13 Jbeta primers. The table came from immunoSEQ multiplex PCR; TCRdb's copy has only in-frame clones and leaves some out. Among fewer than 200,000 clones listed, almost 80% were seen once. The sequenced sample consisted of PBMCs. These receptors were obtained from a woman aged 45-60 years in good health and CMV-seronegative.

CDR3 sequence (DNA): TGTGCCAGTAGTCCCTATAGCGGGGGGGACTCAGATACGCAGTATTTT. Translated, it gives CASSPYSGGDSDTQYF. The genes are TRBV19 and TRBJ2-3; 11 nucleotides align to TRBD2. The CDR3 sequence is 16 residues long. Germline CDR1 reads LNHDA; CDR2 reads SQIVND (reference sequence). V lost 5 bases to trimming and J lost 4 bases; unmatched junction nucleotides: 8.

This chain links TRBV5-6 with TRBJ2-7; tentatively, D is TRBD1 (6 bases). The CDR3 extends over 15 amino acids. CDR1 and CDR2 (germline): SGHDT, YYEEEE. The germline V and J ends were trimmed by 4 bases and 3 bases, with 17 bases remaining between them. The CDR3 sequence is CASSRDRPPNYEQYF. In nucleotides, the CDR3 is TGTGCCAGCAGCCGAGACAGGCCCCCGAACTACGAGCAGTACTTC. Complete variable domain (other parts from reference TRBV5-6 and TRBJ2-7): DAGVTQSPTHLIKTRGQQVTLRCSPKSGHDTVSWYQQALGQGPQFIFQYYEEEERQRGNFPDRFSGHQFPNYSSELNVNALLLGDSALYLCASSRDRPPNYEQYFGPGTRLTVT.

In DNA, the CDR3 is TGTGCCAGCAGCTATCGGGGGACTAGCGGGGTCGGCGGGTACGAGCAGTACTTC. Residues: CASSYRGTSGVGGYEQYF. The chain has TRBV7-9 and TRBJ2-7; 13 nucleotides align to TRBD2. The germline gives CDR1 SEHNR, CDR2 FQNEAQ (reference sequence). This CDR3 comprises 18 residues. The trim removed 4 bases at V and 4 bases at J, leaving 13 bases unmatched.

The CDR3 nucleotides read TGTGCCAGTCCCCCCCGTGATAGAACCCAGTACTTC. As protein: CASPPRDRTQYF. V usage is TRBV19 and J usage is TRBJ2-5; D remains ambiguous. Per the germline V gene, CDR1 is LNHDA and CDR2 is SQIVND (reference sequence). This CDR3 comprises 12 residues. V shed 8 bases and J shed 8 bases, with 15 bases lying between them.

This rearrangement joins TRBV4-3 to TRBJ2-1; tentatively, D is TRBD2 (6 bases). The V end was cut by 5 bases, the J end by 8 bases, with 16 bases between. CDR1 is LGHNA and CDR2 is YSLEER in the germline V gene. This CDR3 has 14 residues. CDR3 coding DNA: TGCGCCAGCAGCGCGTCAACGGGACTCTATGAGCAGTTCTTC. It is translated as CASSASTGLYEQFF.

This chain uses TRBV29-1 with TRBJ1-4; 9 nucleotides match TRBD1. V shed 8 bases, J shed 0 bases, and the junction held 10 bases outside the gene matches. CDR1 and CDR2 (germline): SQVTM, ANQGSEA. This CDR3 contains 16 residues. The CDR3 reads CSSYRDRVSTNEKLFF. CDR3 sequence (DNA): TGCAGCTCATACAGGGACAGGGTTTCAACTAATGAAAAACTGTTTTTT.

The chain links TRBV5-1 to TRBJ1-4, with D possibly TRBD1 on 6 matching bases. V lost 4 bases and J 8 bases, leaving 18 bases between the germline ends. The CDR3 contains 15 residues. Germline CDR1 SGHRS, CDR2 YFSETQ. Here the CDR3 reads CASSQTPGQREKLFF. DNA for the CDR3: TGCGCCAGCAGCCAGACTCCGGGACAACGGGAAAAACTGTTTTTT.

The chain carries TRBV18 and TRBJ1-5; 9 positions match TRBD1. This CDR3 contains 14 residues. Germline V CDR1 and CDR2: KGHSH, LQKENI. Unmatched junction bases numbered 2, after V lost 6 bases and J lost 2 bases. The CDR3 sequence is CASSWDRGNQPQHF. DNA of the CDR3: TGTGCCAGCTCGTGGGACAGGGGCAATCAGCCCCAGCATTTT.

The chain recombines TRBV7-2 with TRBJ1-1; 9 bases fit TRBD1. In germline, CDR1 is SGHTA, CDR2 FQGNSA. This CDR3 region has 16 residues. After removal of 4 bases from V and 0 bases from J, the junction contained 6 bases not matched to a gene. As DNA, the CDR3 is TGTGCCAGCAGCTCCCCGGGACAGGGTGTGAACACTGAAGCTTTCTTT. Encoded protein: CASSSPGQGVNTEAFF.

This clone was seen only once. The rearrangement joins TRBV4-2 to TRBJ1-2; no reliable D call. This CDR3 has 15 residues. In germline, CDR1 is LGHNA, CDR2 YNFKEQ. V lost 1 base and J 6 bases, leaving 15 bases between the germline ends. The CDR3 region is CASSQVSRGWDGYTF. CDR3 DNA: TGTGCCAGCAGCCAAGTCTCGCGGGGTTGGGATGGCTACACCTTC.

V and J are TRBV10-2 and TRBJ2-1; 7 bases line up with TRBD2. The CDR3 is made up of 14 amino acids. Germline-derived CDR1 and CDR2 are WSHSY and SAAADI. V lost 7 bases to trimming and J lost 7 bases; unmatched junction nucleotides: 10. CDR3 DNA: TGCGCCAGCAATCGGGCGGGAGTGGGGAATGAGCAGTTCTTC. It yields the protein CASNRAGVGNEQFF.

The rearrangement links TRBV28 to TRBJ1-3; D perhaps matches TRBD1 (6 bases). Germline assignment: CDR1 MDHEN and CDR2 SYDVKM. V was shortened by 5 bases and J by 3 bases, with 17 bases between the two germline ends. This CDR3 region has 16 residues. The CDR3 coding sequence is TGTGCCAGCAGTATAAACAGGGTTATAAGTGGAAACACCATATATTTT. It codes for CASSINRVISGNTIYF.

The chain uses TRBV28 and TRBJ2-2, with TRBD1 matching over 9 bases. The CDR3 length is 14 residues. V dropped 7 bases and J dropped 8; count of bases not matched to a gene: 8. CDR1 is MDHEN, CDR2 SYDVKM, per germline. CDR3 sequence: CASTQQGAGGELFF. In DNA, the CDR3 is TGTGCCAGCACCCAACAGGGGGCAGGGGGGGAGCTGTTTTTT.

This clone appeared once. The chain joins TRBV18 to TRBJ2-1, with D possibly being TRBD1 (6 bases). The CDR3 has 14 residues. V lost 6 bases and J lost 7, with 16 bases in between. The V gene's germline CDR1 is KGHSH and CDR2 LQKENI. CDR3 bases: TGTGCCAGCTCGCACTTACAGGGTAATAATGAGCAGTTCTTC. It is translated as CASSHLQGNNEQFF.

J is TRBJ2-7 and V is TRBV4-3; possible D gene TRBD1, 6 bases. Germline V gene data show CDR1 as LGHNA and CDR2 as YSLEER. CDR3 length equals 16 residues. The V gene lost 0 bases and the J gene lost 3 bases, with 15 bases spanning the gap. The CDR3: CASSQDFTGYNYEQYF. DNA for the CDR3: TGCGCCAGCAGCCAAGATTTTACAGGGTACAACTACGAGCAGTACTTC.

This chain connects TRBV28 to TRBJ2-7, with D hard to call. This CDR3 contains 11 residues. Germline V gene lookup returns CDR1 MDHEN and CDR2 SYDVKM. The V end was cut by 7 bases, the J end by 6 bases, with 10 bases between. The CDR3 DNA is TGTGCCAGCACCCTAGGCCTCGAGCAGTACTTC. Translating it yields CASTLGLEQYF.

This chain joins TRBV5-1 and TRBJ2-1; 8 bases match TRBD2. CDR3 size: 15 residues. J gave up 5 bases and V 5 bases, and 9 bases lay outside the gene matches. Germline lookup yields CDR1 SGHRS and CDR2 YFSETQ. The CDR3 reads CASSIKREHHNEQFF. Here the CDR3 DNA reads TGCGCCAGCAGTATTAAGCGGGAGCACCACAATGAGCAGTTCTTC.